Presented here are 23 T cell receptor beta chains from one specimen sequenced in a study of cytomegalovirus exposure and HLA in healthy donors. A multiplex PCR was run with 60 Vbeta primers and 13 Jbeta primers. Using immunoSEQ multiplex PCR, the repertoire was profiled, and TCRdb retains in-frame clones only, with some absent. This sample yields 100,000 to 140,000 clones, of which around three quarters are seen a single time; around 7.4% belongs to the top ten. Specimen: PBMCs. The receptors were sampled from a man aged 25-40 years in good health and CMV-seronegative.

The CDR3 coding sequence is TGTGCCAGCAGCCGGGGACTAGCGTTATTCACAGATACGCAGTATTTT. It translates to CASSRGLALFTDTQYF. This chain uses TRBV14 with TRBJ2-3, with 10 bases identical to TRBD2. J lost 2 bases, V lost 4 bases, and 6 bases had no gene match. The germline gives CDR1 SGHDN, CDR2 FVKESK. The CDR3 is 16 amino acids.

V gene TRBV5-4 combines with J gene TRBJ2-3; 8 nucleotides line up with TRBD2. The CDR3 contains 17 residues. V was pared by 0 bases and J by 11 bases, with 17 bases of the junction left unmatched. The V gene's germline CDR1 is SGHNT and CDR2 YYREEE (reference sequence). The CDR3 bases are TGTGCCAGCAGCTTGGCCGGGATGCTAGCGGGTAGGTCGGGGCAGTATTTT. This sequence encodes CASSLAGMLAGRSGQYF.

This clone was detected a few times. This chain links TRBV12-5 with TRBJ1-6; 7 bases are a match to TRBD1. This CDR3 has 13 amino acids. The germline V gene has CDR1 LGHNT and CDR2 FRNRAP. V shed 6 bases, J shed 15 bases, and the junction held 11 bases outside the gene matches. The CDR3 region has the DNA TGTGCTAGTGGGCGGGACAGAGGCTCTCACCTCCACTTT. This codes for CASGRDRGSHLHF.

In DNA form, the CDR3 reads TGTGCCAGCCACCCACGGGACAGCTCTTACGAGCAGTACTTC. It codes for CASHPRDSSYEQYF. The chain is built from TRBV28 and TRBJ2-7; TRBD1 matches 7 bases. The CDR3 spans 14 residues. Germline V CDR1 and CDR2: MDHEN, SYDVKM. With V trimmed by 8 bases and J by 4 bases, 11 bases remained unmatched.

The V and J genes are TRBV28 and TRBJ2-7, with a possible D match to TRBD1 (5 bases). V lost 6 bases and J lost 2, with 11 bases in between. Germline V gene sequence: CDR1 MDHEN, CDR2 SYDVKM. CDR3 size: 13 residues. The CDR3 spells CASSPDRAYEQYF. In nucleotides, the CDR3 is TGTGCCAGCAGCCCCGACAGAGCCTACGAGCAGTACTTC.

The V and J genes are TRBV30 and TRBJ2-7; no reliable D call. With 0 bases removed from V and 6 bases from J, the gap between germline ends came to 6 bases. This CDR3 spans 11 amino acids. From germline, CDR1 is GTSNPN and CDR2 SVGIG (reference sequence). CDR3 amino acids: CAWSVSLEQYF. As DNA, the CDR3 is TGTGCCTGGAGTGTGTCCCTCGAGCAGTACTTC.

This clone was seen a handful of times. This rearrangement joins TRBV27 to TRBJ2-1; the match to TRBD2 covers 7 bases. Looked up from germline, CDR1 is MNHEY and CDR2 is SMNVEV (reference sequence). V gave up 10 bases and J gave up 6 bases; unmatched junction bases: 6. This CDR3 has 12 amino acids. The CDR3 region is CATSTGGNEQFF. In DNA form, the CDR3 reads TGTGCCACCTCAACGGGGGGCAATGAGCAGTTCTTC.

This clone was seen just once. The rearrangement links TRBV10-3 to TRBJ1-1; weak D call: TRBD1 (5 bases). CDR3 size: 15 residues. In germline, CDR1 is ENHRY, CDR2 SYGVKD. The V end lost 0 bases, the J end lost 0 bases, and 8 bases lay between the germline ends. For the CDR3, the DNA is TGTGCCATCAGTGAGTCGACAGATATGAACACTGAAGCTTTCTTT. This gives the protein CAISESTDMNTEAFF.

The rearrangement links TRBV6-5 to TRBJ2-5, with 7 bases identical to TRBD2. CDR1 and CDR2 from the germline V gene are MNHEY and SVGAGI. The trim removed 1 base at V and 4 bases at J, leaving 3 bases unmatched. The CDR3 is 14 residues long. The chain's CDR3 is CASSYFGGGETQYF. CDR3 coding DNA: TGTGCCAGCAGTTACTTTGGCGGGGGAGAGACCCAGTACTTC.

The J gene is TRBJ1-2, the V gene TRBV7-2, with D unresolved. There are 13 residues in the CDR3. Germline V gene lookup returns CDR1 SGHTA and CDR2 FQGNSA. The V and J ends lost 3 bases and 0 bases respectively, with 5 bases between them. The CDR3 spells CASSFDSNYGYTF. The CDR3 DNA is TGTGCCAGCAGCTTTGACTCTAACTATGGCTACACCTTC.

This rearrangement joins TRBV7-9 to TRBJ1-1; 7 bases match TRBD1. The trim removed 5 bases at V and 0 bases at J, leaving 3 bases unmatched. The CDR3 length is 14 residues. Per the germline V gene, CDR1 is SEHNR and CDR2 is FQNEAQ (reference sequence). The CDR3 sequence: CASSRGQLNTEAFF. CDR3 nucleotides: TGTGCCAGCAGCCGGGGACAGTTGAACACTGAAGCTTTCTTT.

V gene TRBV7-8 combines with J gene TRBJ2-5, with 11 bases that match TRBD2. This CDR3 is built from 18 residues. Trimming took 2 bases from V and 3 from J; bases not matched to a gene: 11. Germline loops: CDR1 SGHVS, CDR2 FQNEAQ. The CDR3 protein is CASSLIKQLAGDEETQYF. The CDR3 DNA is TGTGCCAGCAGCTTAATCAAGCAACTAGCGGGGGATGAAGAGACCCAGTACTTC.

The chain has TRBV9 and TRBJ2-3, with TRBD1 matching 7 bases. The junction had 9 bases not matched to a gene; V was cut back by 6 bases and J by 2 bases. CDR3 size: 15 residues. The germline CDR1 and CDR2 sequences are SGDLS and YYNGEE. The CDR3 protein is CASTPGGQLTDTQYF. The DNA for the CDR3 is TGTGCCAGCACCCCAGGGGGACAGCTCACAGATACGCAGTATTTT.

V usage is TRBV19 and J usage is TRBJ1-1; the match to TRBD1 covers 8 bases. Per the germline V gene, CDR1 is LNHDA and CDR2 is SQIVND (reference sequence). Trimming at V came to 5 bases and at J to 4 bases, leaving 6 bases not matched to a gene. This CDR3 is 14 amino acids long. The CDR3, as DNA: TGTGCCAGTAGTCCCCCGGACAGGGCCACTGAAGCTTTCTTT. It encodes CASSPPDRATEAFF.

The chain combines TRBV11-2 with TRBJ2-7; D is uncertain. Between the trimmed V and J ends, which lost 0 bases and 2 bases, there was a span of 11 bases. Per the germline V gene, CDR1 is SGHAT and CDR2 is FQNNGV. The CDR3 runs to 15 residues. The CDR3 coding sequence is TGTGCCAGCAGCTTAGACAGGCCCTCAGCCTACGAGCAGTACTTC. Translation: CASSLDRPSAYEQYF.

This chain links TRBV5-1 with TRBJ2-2, with 8 bases matching TRBD2. V shed 2 bases, J shed 7 bases, and the junction held 10 bases outside the gene matches. This CDR3 has 16 amino acids. The germline gives CDR1 SGHRS, CDR2 YFSETQ. This CDR3 is CASSFGVGGENGELFF. The CDR3 DNA sequence: TGCGCCAGCAGCTTCGGTGTCGGGGGGGAAAACGGGGAGCTGTTTTTT.

This chain connects TRBV2 to TRBJ1-5; 8 bases line up with TRBD1. V shed 8 bases and J 4 bases; nucleotides not matched to a gene: 4. The CDR3 has 13 amino acids. CDR1 SNHLY and CDR2 FYNNEI come from the germline V gene. CDR3 amino acids: CASGDRLNQPQHF. DNA of the CDR3: TGTGCCAGCGGGGACAGGCTGAATCAGCCCCAGCATTTT.

V is TRBV7-6 and J is TRBJ2-7; possibly TRBD2 for D (6 bases). Germline V CDR1 and CDR2: SGHVS, FNYEAQ. The CDR3 runs to 14 residues. With 3 bases removed from V and 3 bases from J, the gap between germline ends came to 12 bases. The CDR3 DNA reads as TGTGCCAGCAGCTTGGGGGGACTCTACTACGAGCAGTACTTC. Translation: CASSLGGLYYEQYF.

The chain links TRBV14 to TRBJ1-3, with D perhaps matching TRBD1 (5 bases). The CDR3 contains 14 residues. Germline values: CDR1 SGHDN, CDR2 FVKESK. V was trimmed by 4 bases and J by 2 bases, leaving 9 bases between them. CDR3 protein: CASSRRGAGNTIYF. The DNA for the CDR3 is TGTGCCAGCAGCCGGAGGGGAGCTGGAAACACCATATATTTT. The variable domain in full, completed from reference TRBV14 and TRBJ1-3, reads EAGVTQFPSHSVIEKGQTVTLRCDPISGHDNLYWYRRVMGKEIKFLLHFVKESKQDESGMPNNRFLAERTGGTYSTLKVQPAELEDSGVYFCASSRRGAGNTIYFGEGSWLTVV.

As to this clone: Other nucleotide sequences from this sample produce the same CDR3. The chain is built from TRBV6-5 and TRBJ2-7, with D perhaps matching TRBD1 (5 bases). V gave up 2 bases and J gave up 2 bases, with 10 bases separating them. CDR3 length: 14 amino acids. Germline-derived CDR1 and CDR2 are MNHEY and SVGAGI. Here the CDR3 DNA reads TGTGCCAGCAGTTACGGGCAGGGAACCTACGAGCAGTACTTC. Translating it yields CASSYGQGTYEQYF.

The chain carries TRBV7-8 and TRBJ2-7, with a tentative D call TRBD2 (6 bases). V lost 7 bases and J lost 0, with 16 bases in between. The CDR3 has 15 amino acids. Germline V gene sequence: CDR1 SGHVS, CDR2 FQNEAQ. The CDR3 loop is CASTERGVRSYEQYF. CDR3 sequence (DNA): TGTGCCAGCACCGAACGCGGGGTTCGCTCCTACGAGCAGTACTTC.

The V gene is TRBV7-9, the J gene TRBJ1-1, with D tentatively TRBD1 (6 bases). The V end was cut by 0 bases, the J end by 2 bases, with 13 bases between. Germline V gene data show CDR1 as SEHNR and CDR2 as FQNEAQ (reference sequence). CDR3 size: 16 residues. The CDR3 DNA is TGTGCCAGCAGCTTAGCAGGGGGGGGGAGAAACACTGAAGCTTTCTTT. Translating it yields CASSLAGGGRNTEAFF. The variable domain in full, with the rest retrieved from reference TRBV7-9 and TRBJ1-1, is DTGVSQNPRHKITKRGQNVTFRCDPISEHNRLYWYRQTLGQGPEFLTYFQNEAQLEKSRLLSDRFSAERPKGSFSTLEIQRTEQGDSAMYLCASSLAGGGRNTEAFFGQGTRLTVV.

The rearrangement joins TRBV2 to TRBJ1-2; a possible D gene is TRBD1 (6 bases). The CDR3 has 14 amino acids. Per the germline V gene, CDR1 is SNHLY and CDR2 is FYNNEI. V was pared by 3 bases and J by 4 bases, with 12 bases between. As DNA, the CDR3 is TGTGCCAGCAGTGAGTCCTTAGGGGGCTATGGCTACACCTTC. It encodes CASSESLGGYGYTF.